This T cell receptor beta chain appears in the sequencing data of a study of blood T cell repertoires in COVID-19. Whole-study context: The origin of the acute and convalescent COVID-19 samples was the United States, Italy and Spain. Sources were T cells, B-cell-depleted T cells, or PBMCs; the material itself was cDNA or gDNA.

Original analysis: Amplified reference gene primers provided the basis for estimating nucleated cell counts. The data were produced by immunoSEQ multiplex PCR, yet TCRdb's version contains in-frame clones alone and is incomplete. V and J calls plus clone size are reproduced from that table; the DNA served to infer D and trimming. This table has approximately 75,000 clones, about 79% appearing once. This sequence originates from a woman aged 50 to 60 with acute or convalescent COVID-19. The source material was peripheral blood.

The CDR3 is CASSPGTHSYEQYF. CDR3 DNA: TGTGCCAGCAGTCCCGGGACACATTCCTACGAGCAGTACTTC. The chain uses TRBV28 and TRBJ2-7, with D perhaps TRBD1 (6 bases). The germline V gene has CDR1 MDHEN and CDR2 SYDVKM. The CDR3 is made up of 14 amino acids. Trimming took off 5 bases at V and 1 base at J, with 12 bases between the two ends. The variable domain in full, completed from reference TRBV28 and TRBJ2-7, reads DVKVTQSSRYLVKRTGEKVFLECVQDMDHENMFWYRQDPGLGLRLIYFSYDVKMKEKGDIPEGYSVSREKKERFSLILESASTNQTSMYLCASSPGTHSYEQYFGPGTRLTVT.